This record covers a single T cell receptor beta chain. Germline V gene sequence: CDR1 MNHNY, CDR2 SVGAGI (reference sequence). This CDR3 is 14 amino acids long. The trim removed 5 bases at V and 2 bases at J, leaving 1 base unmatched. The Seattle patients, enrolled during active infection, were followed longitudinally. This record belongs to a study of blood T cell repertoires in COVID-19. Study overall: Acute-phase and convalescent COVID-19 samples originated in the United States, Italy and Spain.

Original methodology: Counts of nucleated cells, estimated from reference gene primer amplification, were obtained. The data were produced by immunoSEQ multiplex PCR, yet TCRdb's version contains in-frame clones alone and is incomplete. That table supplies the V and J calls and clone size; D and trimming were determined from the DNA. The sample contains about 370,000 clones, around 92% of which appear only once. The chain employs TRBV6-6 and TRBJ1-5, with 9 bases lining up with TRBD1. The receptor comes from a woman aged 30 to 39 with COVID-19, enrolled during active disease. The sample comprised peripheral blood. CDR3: CASSRTGGNQPQHF. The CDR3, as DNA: TGTGCCAGCAGTCGGACAGGGGGCAATCAGCCCCAGCATTTT.